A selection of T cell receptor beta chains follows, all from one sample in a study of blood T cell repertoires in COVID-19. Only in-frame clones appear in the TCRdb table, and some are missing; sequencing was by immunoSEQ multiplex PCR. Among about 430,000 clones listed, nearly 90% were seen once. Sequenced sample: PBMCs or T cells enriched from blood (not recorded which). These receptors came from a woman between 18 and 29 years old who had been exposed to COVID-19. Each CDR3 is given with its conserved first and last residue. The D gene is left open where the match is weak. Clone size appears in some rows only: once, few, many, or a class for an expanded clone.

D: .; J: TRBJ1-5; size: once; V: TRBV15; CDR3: CATSRVITDNQPQHF; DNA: TGTGCCACCAGCAGAGTAATTACAGACAATCAGCCCCAGCATTTT
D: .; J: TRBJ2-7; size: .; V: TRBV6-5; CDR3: CASSYWPGYEQYF; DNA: TGTGCCAGCAGTTACTGGCCAGGCTACGAGCAGTACTTC
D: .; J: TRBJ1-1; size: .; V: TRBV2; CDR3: CASSTQRVNTEAFF; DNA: TGTGCCAGCAGTACACAGAGGGTGAACACTGAAGCTTTCTTT
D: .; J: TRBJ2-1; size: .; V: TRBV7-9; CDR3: CASSLEASRGSYNEQFF; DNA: TGTGCCAGCAGCTTAGAGGCTAGTCGGGGCTCCTACAATGAGCAGTTCTTC
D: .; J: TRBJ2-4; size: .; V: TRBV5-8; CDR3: CASSLYRAENIQYF; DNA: TGTGCCAGCAGCTTGTACAGGGCGGAAAACATTCAGTACTTC
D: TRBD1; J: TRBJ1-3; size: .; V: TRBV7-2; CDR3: CASSSTGAIGNTIYF; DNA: TGTGCCAGCAGCTCCACAGGGGCCATTGGAAACACCATATATTTT
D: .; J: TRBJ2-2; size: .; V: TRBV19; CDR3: CASSIYGGTGGADTGELFF; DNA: TGTGCCAGTAGTATATATGGGGGCACGGGGGGCGCGGACACCGGGGAGCTGTTTTTT
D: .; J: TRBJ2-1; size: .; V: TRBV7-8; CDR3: CASSLAGAWYNEQFF; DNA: TGTGCCAGCAGCTTAGCGGGGGCCTGGTACAATGAGCAGTTCTTC
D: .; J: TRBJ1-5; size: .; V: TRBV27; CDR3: CASSFAGPGQPQHF; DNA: TGTGCCAGCAGTTTTGCGGGGCCCGGTCAGCCCCAGCATTTT
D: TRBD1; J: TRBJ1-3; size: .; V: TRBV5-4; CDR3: CASSLTGAGNTIYF; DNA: TGTGCCAGCAGCTTAACAGGGGCGGGAAACACCATATATTTT
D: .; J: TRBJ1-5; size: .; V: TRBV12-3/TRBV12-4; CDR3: CASSFSSNQPQHF; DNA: TGTGCCAGCAGTTTCTCTAGCAATCAGCCCCAGCATTTT
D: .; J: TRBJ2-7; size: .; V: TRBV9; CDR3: CASSPRGDPYEQYF; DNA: TGTGCCAGCAGCCCCCGCGGGGACCCCTACGAGCAGTACTTC
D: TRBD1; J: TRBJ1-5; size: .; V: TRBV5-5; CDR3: CASSLDRGLGQPQHF; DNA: TGTGCCAGCAGCTTGGACAGGGGGCTAGGTCAGCCCCAGCATTTT
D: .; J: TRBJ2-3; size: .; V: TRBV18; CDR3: CASSGEVDTQYF; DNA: TGTGCCAGCTCAGGGGAGGTGGATACGCAGTATTTT
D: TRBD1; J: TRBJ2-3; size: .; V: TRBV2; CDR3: CASRRDRGTDTQYF; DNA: TGTGCCAGCAGACGGGACAGGGGGACAGATACGCAGTATTTT
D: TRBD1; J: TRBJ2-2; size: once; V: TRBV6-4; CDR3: CASSERTGGFGELFF; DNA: TGTGCCAGCAGTGAACGGACAGGGGGCTTCGGGGAGCTGTTTTTT
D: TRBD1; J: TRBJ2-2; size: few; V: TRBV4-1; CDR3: CASSPGKQGITGELFF; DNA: TGCGCCAGCAGCCCAGGAAAACAGGGGATCACCGGGGAGCTGTTTTTT
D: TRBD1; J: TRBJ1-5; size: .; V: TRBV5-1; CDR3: CASSEGQGQPQHF; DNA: TGCGCCAGCAGCGAGGGACAGGGTCAGCCCCAGCATTTT
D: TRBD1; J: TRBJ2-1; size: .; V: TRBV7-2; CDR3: CASSSGTGYYNEQFF; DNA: TGTGCCAGCAGCTCGGGGACAGGCTACTACAATGAGCAGTTCTTC
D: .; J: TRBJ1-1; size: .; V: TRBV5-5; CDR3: CASSGTREAFF; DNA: TGTGCCAGCAGCGGGACACGGGAAGCTTTCTTT
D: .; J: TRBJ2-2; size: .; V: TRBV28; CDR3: CASSLPLRRAGGELFF; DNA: TGTGCCAGCAGTCTACCCCTTAGGAGGGCCGGCGGGGAGCTGTTTTTT
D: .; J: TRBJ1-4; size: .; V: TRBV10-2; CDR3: CASSEGGLEKLFF; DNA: TGCGCCAGCAGTGAGGGGGGGTTGGAAAAACTGTTTTTT
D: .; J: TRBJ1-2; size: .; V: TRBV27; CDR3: CASSPGTLNYGYTF; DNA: TGTGCCAGCAGTCCAGGGACACTTAACTATGGCTACACCTTC
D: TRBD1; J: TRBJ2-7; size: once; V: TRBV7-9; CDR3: CASTSLTGSEQYF; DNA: TGTGCCAGCACCTCCCTGACAGGGTCCGAGCAGTACTTC
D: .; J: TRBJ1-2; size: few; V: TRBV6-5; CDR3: CASSYSSEAPYGYTF; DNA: TGTGCCAGCAGTTACTCGAGTGAAGCACCCTATGGCTACACCTTC
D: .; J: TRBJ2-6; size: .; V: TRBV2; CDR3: CASVPGGSGANVLTF; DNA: TGTGCCAGCGTGCCCGGGGGTTCCGGGGCCAACGTCCTGACTTTC
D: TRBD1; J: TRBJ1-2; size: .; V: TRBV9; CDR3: CASSPRDRGPMGYGYTF; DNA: TGTGCCAGCAGCCCTCGGGACAGGGGGCCTATGGGGTATGGCTACACCTTC
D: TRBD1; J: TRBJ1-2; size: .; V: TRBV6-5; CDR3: CASSTGGIGYTF; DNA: TGTGCCAGCAGTACAGGGGGGATCGGCTACACCTTC
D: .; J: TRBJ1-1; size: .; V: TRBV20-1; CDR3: CSAGQNTEAFF; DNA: TGCAGTGCTGGACAAAACACTGAAGCTTTCTTT
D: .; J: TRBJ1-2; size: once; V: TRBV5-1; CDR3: CASSRDTGGYGYTF; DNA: TGCGCCAGCAGTCGGGACACGGGAGGTTATGGCTACACCTTC
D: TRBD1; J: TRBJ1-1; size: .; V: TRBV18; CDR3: CASSPYRGLTEAFF; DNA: TGTGCCAGCTCACCTTACAGGGGGCTCACTGAAGCTTTCTTT
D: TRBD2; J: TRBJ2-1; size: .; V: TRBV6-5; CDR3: CASSTSGRANNEQFF; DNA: TGTGCCAGCAGCACCAGCGGGAGGGCCAACAATGAGCAGTTCTTC
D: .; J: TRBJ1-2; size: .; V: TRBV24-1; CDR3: CATSDVGGNYGYTF; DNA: TGTGCCACCAGTGACGTAGGGGGTAACTATGGCTACACCTTC
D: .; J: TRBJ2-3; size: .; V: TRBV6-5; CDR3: CASSYSGGAGADTQYF; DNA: TGTGCCAGCAGTTACTCGGGGGGGGCCGGGGCAGATACGCAGTATTTT
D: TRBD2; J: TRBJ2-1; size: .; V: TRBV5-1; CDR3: CASSRIAGGPEEQFF; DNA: TGCGCCAGCAGCCGAATAGCGGGAGGGCCGGAGGAGCAGTTCTTC
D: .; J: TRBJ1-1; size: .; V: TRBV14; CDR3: CASSHRTVNTEAFF; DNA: TGTGCCAGCAGCCACCGGACAGTGAACACTGAAGCTTTCTTT
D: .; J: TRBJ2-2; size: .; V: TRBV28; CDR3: CASIGGTNTGELFF; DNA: TGTGCCAGCATCGGAGGGACGAACACCGGGGAGCTGTTTTTT
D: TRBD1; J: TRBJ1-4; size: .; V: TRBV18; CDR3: CASSPRQGRDEKLFF; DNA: TGTGCCAGCTCACCCCGACAGGGGCGCGATGAAAAACTGTTTTTT